This TCR beta chain is drawn from a study of cytomegalovirus exposure and HLA in healthy donors. The overall study: The early release's HLA-typed donors yielded some 85 million unique TCRs. Study-wide results and limits: Cytomegalovirus association was assigned to more than 150 TCR beta chains. Later analysis associated a missense DCLRE1C variant with TCR beta V- and J-gene trimming.

Remarks on this clone: Its antigen remains unidentified.

A multiplex PCR was run with 60 Vbeta primers and 13 Jbeta primers. Sequencing was performed with immunoSEQ multiplex PCR; in TCRdb, only in-frame clones are kept and a portion is missing. The sample holds 60,000 to 80,000 clones. Looked up from germline, CDR1 is SEHNR and CDR2 is FQNEAQ (reference sequence). This CDR3 region has 17 residues. The V gene end was trimmed by 0 bases and the J gene end by 9 bases; junction bases not matched to a gene: 14. The sequenced sample consisted of PBMCs. The TCR sequence derives from a middle-aged man in good health and CMV-seronegative. The chain couples TRBV7-9 to TRBJ2-1, with 7 bases identical to TRBD2. Here the CDR3 DNA reads TGTGCCAGCAGCTTAGCGGGGAATTTTGGGCGGGGGACTGAGCAGTTCTTC. Translation gives CASSLAGNFGRGTEQFF.